Below, 20 T cell receptor beta chains from the same sample are listed, as sequenced in a study of CD8 T cells in Susac syndrome. RNA amounts of 0.5 to 1 ug underwent reverse transcription with random hexamers. From the immunoSEQ multiplex PCR reads, TCRdb called clonotypes with MiXCR, one entry per CDR3 protein. The data contain about 130,000 distinct CDR3 sequences, 95% of them singletons. Sequencing was done on a sample of CD8+ T cells from PBMCs. The source is a human donor with Susac syndrome.

V gene TRBV5-1 combines with J gene TRBJ2-1; D may be TRBD1 (6 bases). The V gene's germline CDR1 is SGHRS and CDR2 YFSETQ. The CDR3 loop spans 18 amino acids. The V gene lost 5 bases and the J gene lost 4 bases, with 25 bases spanning the gap. CDR3 in amino acids: CASRSGQLRASTYNEQFF. The CDR3 coding sequence is TGCGCCAGCAGATCCGGACAGTTGCGAGCTTCTACTTACAATGAGCAGTTCTTC.

The chain is built from TRBV29-1 and TRBJ2-7; TRBD1 aligns across 7 bases. This CDR3 comprises 12 residues. Germline assignment: CDR1 SQVTM and CDR2 ANQGSEA. With V trimmed by 6 bases and J by 3 bases, 5 bases remained unmatched. CDR3 region: CSVGDRDYEQYF. The DNA of the CDR3 is TGCAGCGTCGGAGACAGGGACTACGAGCAGTACTTC.

The V gene is TRBV6-4, the J gene TRBJ2-7, with D possibly being TRBD2 (5 bases). V was pared by 4 bases and J by 2 bases, with 9 bases between. Germline assignment: CDR1 MRHNA and CDR2 SNTAGT. The CDR3 totals 13 residues. In DNA, the CDR3 is TGTGCCAGCAGTGTCGGGATTACCTACGAGCAGTACTTC. As protein: CASSVGITYEQYF.

A few counts support this clonotype. The V gene is TRBV2, the J gene TRBJ1-1; no firm D call. V dropped 4 bases and J dropped 0 bases, with 6 bases sitting between them. The CDR3 runs to 13 residues. Germline CDR1 SNHLY, CDR2 FYNNEI. CDR3 nucleotides: TGTGCCAGCAGTGCGGGGTTGAACACTGAAGCTTTCTTT. As protein: CASSAGLNTEAFF.

V gene TRBV14 combines with J gene TRBJ2-7; TRBD2 agrees at 9 bases. V was clipped by 3 bases and J by 2 bases; unmatched bases: 5. The CDR3 is 15 amino acids. Germline V gives CDR1 SGHDN, CDR2 FVKESK. CDR3 in DNA: TGTGCCAGCAGCCATGCGGCGGGAGGGCCCTACGAGCAGTACTTC. Residues: CASSHAAGGPYEQYF.

This clonotype was found once. The V call is TRBV27, the J call TRBJ2-3, with 10 positions matching TRBD2. CDR1 and CDR2 from the germline V gene are MNHEY and SMNVEV (reference sequence). The CDR3 extends over 14 amino acids. J lost 1 base, V lost 5 bases, and 0 bases had no gene match. The CDR3 protein is CASSSGRGTDTQYF. Here the CDR3 DNA reads TGTGCCAGCAGTAGCGGGAGGGGCACAGATACGCAGTATTTT.

The chain carries TRBV3-1 and TRBJ2-7, with D maybe TRBD1 (5 bases). With 4 bases removed from V and 3 bases from J, the gap between germline ends came to 7 bases. The length of the CDR3 is 12 residues. Germline values: CDR1 LGHDT, CDR2 YNNKEL (reference sequence). The CDR3 is CASSPRGYEQYF. The CDR3 nucleotides are TGTGCCAGCAGCCCAAGGGGCTACGAGCAGTACTTC.

This clonotype showed up just once. The chain employs TRBV25-1 and TRBJ2-7; tentatively, D is TRBD1 (5 bases). The germline V gene has CDR1 MGHDK and CDR2 SYGVNS. The CDR3 length is 16 residues. Trimming stripped 3 bases from V and 2 bases from J, with 17 bases between. For the CDR3, the DNA is TGTGCCAGCAGTGATTTTTTCGCGACAGTAGCCTACGAGCAGTACTTC. It specifies CASSDFFATVAYEQYF.

This chain uses TRBV6-6 with TRBJ2-5; possibly TRBD2 for D (6 bases). The germline V and J ends were trimmed by 4 bases and 1 base, with 10 bases remaining between them. In germline, CDR1 is MNHNY, CDR2 SVGAGI (reference sequence). CDR3 length: 14 amino acids. The CDR3 loop reads CASSSPGLQETQYF. Here the CDR3 DNA reads TGTGCCAGCAGTTCTCCGGGACTCCAAGAGACCCAGTACTTC.

The V gene is TRBV15, the J gene TRBJ1-2, with 7 positions matching TRBD1. Germline V gene sequence: CDR1 LNHNV, CDR2 YYDKDF (reference sequence). With 4 bases clipped from V and 4 bases from J, the junction kept 9 bases outside the gene matches. The CDR3 length is 15 residues. DNA of the CDR3: TGTGCCACCAGCACACCGGTACAGGGGACCTATGGCTACACCTTC. It yields the protein CATSTPVQGTYGYTF.

The V and J genes are TRBV28 and TRBJ2-2; D may be TRBD1 (6 bases). V lost 6 bases, J lost 2 bases, and 13 bases lay in between. In germline, CDR1 is MDHEN, CDR2 SYDVKM. The CDR3 extends over 15 amino acids. The CDR3 bases are TGTGCCAGCAGCGCCGGGACATTAAACACCGGGGAGCTGTTTTTT. Translating it yields CASSAGTLNTGELFF.

The V and J genes are TRBV20-1 and TRBJ2-1; unclear D gene. This CDR3 contains 14 residues. The V gene's germline CDR1 is DFQATT and CDR2 SNEGSKA (reference sequence). The V end was cut by 2 bases, the J end by 10 bases, with 18 bases between. The CDR3 here is CSARTGFFQLEQFF. Here the CDR3 DNA reads TGCAGTGCTAGAACCGGATTTTTTCAGTTAGAGCAGTTCTTC.

This chain links TRBV11-2 with TRBJ2-7; D gene uncertain. From germline, CDR1 is SGHAT and CDR2 FQNNGV. The CDR3 is 14 residues long. The germline V and J ends were trimmed by 0 bases and 3 bases, with 9 bases remaining between them. CDR3 sequence: CASSLDPSGYEQYF. The CDR3 bases are TGTGCCAGCAGCTTAGATCCATCGGGCTACGAGCAGTACTTC.

V and J are TRBV30 and TRBJ1-2; weak D call: TRBD1 (5 bases). In germline, CDR1 is GTSNPN, CDR2 SVGIG (reference sequence). V was pared by 2 bases and J by 6 bases, with 7 bases between. The CDR3 spans 11 residues. The CDR3 is CAWSSGDGYTF. The CDR3 nucleotides are TGTGCCTGGAGTTCGGGGGATGGCTACACCTTC. The whole variable domain, filled in from reference TRBV30 and TRBJ1-2, reads SQTIHQWPATLVQPVGSPLSLECTVEGTSNPNLYWYRQAAGRGLQLLFYSVGIGQISSEVPQNLSASRPQDRQFILSSKKLLLSDSGFYLCAWSSGDGYTFGSGTRLTVV.

This clonotype was seen only once. This chain joins TRBV19 and TRBJ1-1; D may be TRBD1 (5 bases). This CDR3 has 12 amino acids. In germline, CDR1 is LNHDA, CDR2 SQIVND (reference sequence). V lost 3 bases and J 7 bases, leaving 9 bases between the germline ends. CDR3 in amino acids: CASSMGRIEAFF. The CDR3 DNA follows: TGTGCCAGTAGTATGGGACGGATTGAAGCTTTCTTT.

The chain carries TRBV9 and TRBJ1-2; D gene uncertain. From germline, CDR1 is SGDLS and CDR2 YYNGEE. This CDR3 has 15 amino acids. Trimming cost V 3 bases and J 2 bases, with 14 bases left between them. Written as DNA, the CDR3 is TGTGCCAGCAGCGCGGAGGCCTGGTCCAACTATGGCTACACCTTC. Translating gives CASSAEAWSNYGYTF.

The J gene is TRBJ2-7, the V gene TRBV11-1; D is possibly TRBD1 (7 bases). The CDR3 sequence is 16 residues long. The V end lost 2 bases, the J end lost 3 bases, and 17 bases lay between the germline ends. Germline V gene lookup returns CDR1 SGHAT and CDR2 FQDESV (reference sequence). The CDR3 here is CASSLHPRDSDYEQYF. In DNA form, the CDR3 reads TGTGCCAGCAGCTTACACCCGCGGGACAGCGACTACGAGCAGTACTTC.

This sequence joins TRBV4-1 and TRBJ2-1; D remains unclear. CDR1 and CDR2 (germline): MGHRA, YSYEKL. V lost 1 base and J lost 7, with 5 bases in between. This CDR3 has 12 residues. CDR3 sequence (DNA): TGCGCCAGCAGCCAAGCTACTAATGAGCAGTTCTTC. Its translation is CASSQATNEQFF.

This clonotype was seen just once. The chain links TRBV12-3 or TRBV12-4 to TRBJ2-7, with a weak D call TRBD2 (6 bases). The CDR3 extends over 11 amino acids. V shed 4 bases and J shed 6 bases, with 7 bases lying between them. The CDR3 sequence is CASSWGVEQYF. The CDR3 DNA reads TGTGCCAGCAGTTGGGGGGTCGAGCAGTACTTC.

The chain employs TRBV6-6 and TRBJ2-3; D may be TRBD2 (5 bases). This CDR3 contains 15 residues. V was clipped by 6 bases and J by 0 bases, with 13 bases between them. CDR1 and CDR2 from the germline V gene are MNHNY and SVGAGI (reference sequence). The CDR3, as DNA: TGTGCCAGCAGACCCCGGACTTCTAGCACAGATACGCAGTATTTT. Amino acid sequence: CASRPRTSSTDTQYF.